These 15 T cell receptor beta chains were all obtained from the same sample, sequenced in a study of blood T cell repertoires in COVID-19. Profiled with immunoSEQ multiplex PCR; TCRdb holds only in-frame clones, not every one. Of hundreds of thousands of clones listed, approximately 89% are singletons. Sequencing was done on a sample of peripheral blood. The source of these receptors is a woman between 65 and 79 years old with COVID-19, enrolled during active disease.

This chain uses TRBV6-5 with TRBJ1-3; D is possibly TRBD1 (5 bases). Germline CDR1 MNHEY, CDR2 SVGAGI. V dropped 11 bases and J dropped 4 bases, with 15 bases sitting between them. The CDR3 consists of 13 residues. DNA of the CDR3: TGTGCCTCACGGAGGGGAGAAGGAAACACCATATATTTT. This sequence encodes CASRRGEGNTIYF.

The gene calls are TRBV15 and TRBJ2-1; D not certain. V was pared by 1 base and J by 8 bases, with 21 bases between. Germline-derived CDR1 and CDR2 are LNHNV and YYDKDF (reference sequence). This CDR3 is 17 amino acids long. DNA for the CDR3: TGTGCCACCAGCAGAGGGCTACCGAGCGTCCCGAGATATGAGCAGTTCTTC. It translates to CATSRGLPSVPRYEQFF.

The chain recombines TRBV7-2 with TRBJ2-1; D ambiguous. Deletions cut 1 base from V and 0 bases from J, with 7 bases between. Germline V gene sequence: CDR1 SGHTA, CDR2 FQGNSA. The CDR3 covers 15 residues. CDR3 DNA: TGTGCCAGCAGCTTAGAACAGAGCTCCTACAATGAGCAGTTCTTC. Its protein is CASSLEQSSYNEQFF.

In this sample, this clone turned up a few times. This chain joins TRBV6-2 or TRBV6-3 and TRBJ1-2, with 7 bases lining up with TRBD1. The CDR3 extends over 16 amino acids. Trimming cost V 4 bases and J 0 bases; bases outside gene matches: 8. In germline, CDR1 is MNHEY, CDR2 SVGEGT. CDR3 sequence: CASSLRTGSTNYGYTF. The DNA for the CDR3 is TGTGCCAGCAGTTTGCGGACAGGCTCCACTAACTATGGCTACACCTTC.

The CDR3 coding sequence is TGTGCCAGCAGTGAACGCCAAGGGGGCCTCTCCTACAATGAGCAGTTCTTC. Its protein is CASSERQGGLSYNEQFF. This rearrangement joins TRBV25-1 to TRBJ2-1, with 7 bases matching TRBD1. CDR3 length: 17 residues. V lost 2 bases to trimming and J lost 0 bases; unmatched junction nucleotides: 7. Germline V gene sequence: CDR1 MGHDK, CDR2 SYGVNS.

V is TRBV19 and J is TRBJ2-3; D is possibly TRBD1 (5 bases). Per the germline V gene, CDR1 is LNHDA and CDR2 is SQIVND (reference sequence). CDR3 length: 16 amino acids. Trimming pared 3 bases from V and 5 bases from J, leaving 18 bases between. CDR3 nucleotides: TGTGCCAGTAGTATGGATGTCGGGCAGGGTAAAGATACGCAGTATTTT. Translation: CASSMDVGQGKDTQYF.

CDR3 DNA sequence: TGTGCCAGTAGTATAGGGACACTCACAGGCAACACTGAAGCTTTCTTT. It codes for CASSIGTLTGNTEAFF. This rearrangement joins TRBV19 to TRBJ1-1; weak D call: TRBD1 (5 bases). The CDR3 extends over 16 amino acids. CDR1 and CDR2 from the germline V gene are LNHDA and SQIVND (reference sequence). The V end was cut by 1 base, the J end by 2 bases, with 14 bases between.

The chain links TRBV28 to TRBJ2-1; 10 bases agree with TRBD2. Trimming at V came to 2 bases and at J to 8 bases, leaving 6 bases not matched to a gene. Germline V lookup: CDR1 MDHEN, CDR2 SYDVKM. The CDR3 length is 15 residues. In DNA form, the CDR3 reads TGTGCCAGCAGTTTAAGCGGGAGGGCTCGGGATGAGCAGTTCTTC. It translates to CASSLSGRARDEQFF.

V and J are TRBV10-3 and TRBJ1-2; 9 nucleotides line up with TRBD1. The CDR3 loop spans 14 amino acids. CDR1 and CDR2 from the germline V gene are ENHRY and SYGVKD. J lost 6 bases, V lost 2 bases, and 4 bases had no gene match. The CDR3 is CAISEGRQGDGYTF. CDR3 coding DNA: TGTGCCATCAGTGAGGGACGACAGGGGGATGGCTACACCTTC.

The V call is TRBV3-1 (or the pseudogene TRBV3-2), the J call TRBJ1-2; D uncertain. V gave up 3 bases and J gave up 3 bases, with 5 bases separating them. Germline loops: CDR1 LGHDT, CDR2 YNNKEL (reference sequence). The length of the CDR3 is 12 residues. The CDR3 DNA is TGTGCCAGCAGCCATTTCGACTATGGCTACACCTTC. Protein sequence: CASSHFDYGYTF.

Only a few counts were recorded for this clone. The V call is TRBV2, the J call TRBJ2-5; D possibly corresponds to TRBD2 (5 bases). V was trimmed by 5 bases and J by 2 bases, leaving 9 bases between them. The CDR3 loop spans 13 amino acids. Germline V lookup: CDR1 SNHLY, CDR2 FYNNEI. DNA of the CDR3: TGTGCCAGCAGTCGGGATCTTCAAGAGACCCAGTACTTC. Amino acids: CASSRDLQETQYF.

The chain links TRBV7-8 to TRBJ1-2, with 7 bases that match TRBD1. The ends lost 5 bases at V and 2 bases at J; junction bases unmatched: 11. CDR3 size: 16 residues. The germline gives CDR1 SGHVS, CDR2 FQNEAQ. CDR3 in DNA: TGTGCCAGCAGCCCGAGGGGGCAGGGGTTAAACTATGGCTACACCTTC. Its protein product is CASSPRGQGLNYGYTF.

J is TRBJ2-1 and V is TRBV9; D is unresolved. Trimming took off 0 bases at V and 8 bases at J, with 12 bases between the two ends. This CDR3 comprises 14 residues. CDR1 and CDR2 (germline): SGDLS, YYNGEE. The CDR3 spells CASSVDPVKHEQFF. The CDR3 DNA reads TGTGCCAGCAGCGTAGATCCAGTTAAACATGAGCAGTTCTTC.

This clone has a single count. This rearrangement joins TRBV5-6 to TRBJ1-2; D call uncertain. CDR3 length: 13 residues. CDR1 is SGHDT, CDR2 YYEEEE, per germline. The V end lost 4 bases, the J end lost 2 bases, and 9 bases lay between the germline ends. The CDR3 loop reads CASSRPENYGYTF. CDR3 in DNA: TGTGCCAGCAGCCGCCCGGAGAACTATGGCTACACCTTC.

This chain joins TRBV28 and TRBJ1-6, with 7 positions matching TRBD1. CDR3 length equals 16 residues. The germline CDR1 and CDR2 sequences are MDHEN and SYDVKM. The V and J ends lost 5 bases and 0 bases, in that order; junction bases with no gene match: 4. CDR3 sequence: CASSRDSSSYNSPLHF. The CDR3 DNA sequence: TGTGCCAGCAGTAGGGACAGCAGCTCCTATAATTCACCCCTCCACTTT.